The clone carrying this T cell receptor (beta chain) was seen a few times. Its antigen is not identified. Trimming removed 3 bases at V and 2 bases at J, with 20 bases between. The CDR3 loop spans 18 amino acids. The V gene's germline CDR1 is LNHDA and CDR2 SQIVND (reference sequence). Calling Graves' hyperthyroidism stable meant ophthalmopathy did not progress within 18 months. Newly diagnosed hyperthyroidism, duration under 2 months, in patients aged 18 to 65. Diagnoses were established using clinical symptoms, serum thyroxine and TRAb, thyroid ultrasound and orbital computed tomography. The TCR beta CDR3 regions underwent amplification using RNA transcripts as the source. The study used the HTBI primer set for a first-round RT-PCR of the TCR CDR3. TCRdb reprocessed the multiplex PCR reads with MiXCR, giving one entry per CDR3 protein. The data show roughly 580,000 distinct CDR3 sequences, more than 45% seen once.

These data are taken from a study of T cells in Graves' hyperthyroidism and ophthalmopathy. Study-level points and caveats: Model-based prediction identified ophthalmopathy a median 6.5 months prior to its onset.

What was sequenced was peripheral blood or thyroid tissue (not recorded which). The clonotype originates from a woman under 30 with Graves' hyperthyroidism. The rearrangement joins TRBV19 to TRBJ1-5; possibly TRBD1 for D (6 bases). DNA of the CDR3: TGTGCCAGTAGTATTCGTGGCGGTACTAGACAGGGCAATCAGCCCCAGCATTTT. Its protein is CASSIRGGTRQGNQPQHF.